This passage covers 17 T cell receptor beta chains from one sample sequenced in a study of blood T cells in healthy people across ages. Primed by a sample-barcoded 5' primer and a J-beta primer mix, a second PCR proceeded for about 7 to 11 cycles. TCRdb re-called the 5' RACE reads with MiXCR, one entry per CDR3 protein. The sample consists of 750,000 to 950,000 distinct CDR3 sequences, roughly 50% of them appearing once. Sequenced input: blood. These receptor sequences come from a man older than 75 in good health.

Regarding this clonotype: One end of the junction does not line up with germline, which may come from a read error. The chain joins TRBV18 to TRBJ2-5; the match to TRBD1 covers 7 bases. The CDR3 contains 14 residues. Germline loops: CDR1 KGHSH, CDR2 LQKENI. CDR3 in amino acids: CAGSPLDRAETQYF. CDR3 in DNA: TGTGCCGGCTCACCACTTGACAGGGCTGAGACCCAGTACTTC.

The rearrangement links TRBV3-1 to TRBJ2-2; 7 positions match TRBD1. The CDR3 length is 15 residues. J was trimmed by 6 bases and V by 1 base; bases with no gene match: 5. Germline lookup yields CDR1 LGHDT and CDR2 YNNKEL (reference sequence). DNA for the CDR3: TGTGCCAGCAGCCAAGGGATACAGGGGCCCGGGGAGCTGTTTTTT. Translating it yields CASSQGIQGPGELFF. Full variable domain (missing parts from reference TRBV3-1 and TRBJ2-2): DTAVSQTPKYLVTQMGNDKSIKCEQNLGHDTMYWYKQDSKKFLKIMFSYNNKELIINETVPNRFSPKSPDKAHLNLHINSLELGDSAVYFCASSQGIQGPGELFFGEGSRLTVL.

This clonotype was seen only a few times. The genes are TRBV9 and TRBJ2-5; D not resolved. The end of the DNA fits TRBJ2-7 better, so the J call may be wrong. Germline CDR1 reads SGDLS; CDR2 reads YYNGEE. The CDR3 sequence is 14 residues long. This CDR3 reads CASSATNLGYEQYF. In DNA form, the CDR3 reads TGTGCCAGCAGCGCCACCAATCTGGGTTACGAGCAGTACTTC.

This clonotype has more than one count but fewer than ten. The chain couples TRBV5-1 to TRBJ2-7; D possibly corresponds to TRBD1 (5 bases). The CDR3 is 14 amino acids. V was trimmed by 5 bases and J by 1 base, leaving 13 bases between them. CDR1 is SGHRS, CDR2 YFSETQ, per germline. The chain's CDR3 is CASRLGAGSYEQYF. The CDR3 DNA follows: TGCGCCAGCAGGCTTGGGGCCGGATCCTACGAGCAGTACTTC.

The chain has TRBV5-1 and TRBJ2-3; TRBD2 matches 7 bases. V lost 7 bases to trimming and J lost 4 bases; unmatched junction nucleotides: 12. Germline V gene data show CDR1 as SGHRS and CDR2 as YFSETQ. The CDR3 is made up of 15 amino acids. CDR3 protein: CASCWSGEVADTQYF. The CDR3 DNA reads as TGCGCCAGCTGTTGGAGCGGGGAGGTCGCAGATACGCAGTATTTT.

J is TRBJ1-4 and V is TRBV2; 10 bases line up with TRBD1. V lost 6 bases to trimming and J lost 7 bases; unmatched junction nucleotides: 8. Germline CDR1 and CDR2: SNHLY and FYNNEI. CDR3 length: 15 amino acids. The CDR3 DNA reads TGTGCCAGCAGGAGACAGGGGGCTGTTGGTGAAAAACTGTTTTTT. Its translation is CASRRQGAVGEKLFF.

V is TRBV20-1 and J is TRBJ2-1; 9 bases fit TRBD2. The CDR3 runs to 16 residues. Losses at the gene ends were 2 bases for V and 1 base for J; bases not matched to a gene: 6. Germline V lookup: CDR1 DFQATT, CDR2 SNEGSKA (reference sequence). This CDR3 reads CSARRAGGGSYNEQFF. The CDR3 bases are TGCAGTGCTAGACGCGCGGGAGGGGGATCCTACAATGAGCAGTTCTTC.

This chain joins TRBV5-1 and TRBJ1-5, with D possibly matching TRBD1 (5 bases). Germline CDR1 is SGHRS and CDR2 is YFSETQ. The CDR3 runs to 15 residues. V lost 4 bases, J lost 2 bases, and 13 bases lay in between. Written as DNA, the CDR3 is TGCGCCAGCAGCCAAACCCGGGACGGCAATCAGCCCCAGCATTTT. This encodes CASSQTRDGNQPQHF. Full variable domain (rest looked up from reference TRBV5-1 and TRBJ1-5): KAGVTQTPRYLIKTRGQQVTLSCSPISGHRSVSWYQQTPGQGLQFLFEYFSETQRNKGNFPGRFSGRQFSNSRSEMNVSTLELGDSALYLCASSQTRDGNQPQHFGDGTRLSIL.

This clonotype was picked up a small number of times. The chain uses TRBV4-2 and TRBJ2-1; 13 bases agree with TRBD2. Losses at the gene ends were 0 bases for V and 6 bases for J; bases not matched to a gene: 8. CDR1 is LGHNA, CDR2 YNFKEQ, per germline. This CDR3 has 18 amino acids. The DNA for the CDR3 is TGTGCCAGCAGCCAAGATACAGGACTAGCGGGAGACAGCAATGAGCAGTTCTTC. Its translation: CASSQDTGLAGDSNEQFF.

V and J are TRBV7-3 and TRBJ2-2; D may be TRBD1 or TRBD2 (5 bases each). V lost 8 bases and J lost 6, with 10 bases in between. This CDR3 is built from 12 residues. Germline V gives CDR1 SGHTA, CDR2 FQGTGA. The CDR3 loop is CASQGPPGELFF. Here the CDR3 DNA reads TGTGCCAGCCAGGGACCCCCCGGGGAGCTGTTTTTT.

The DNA for the CDR3 is TGCAGTGCTAGAGATCCCAGGGCGAACACTGAAGCTTTCTTT. Encoded protein: CSARDPRANTEAFF. The gene calls are TRBV20-1 and TRBJ1-1, with D tentatively TRBD1 (5 bases). The CDR3 covers 14 residues. V shed 0 bases and J shed 1 base, with 9 bases lying between them. The germline gives CDR1 DFQATT, CDR2 SNEGSKA (reference sequence).

The chain recombines TRBV12-3 or TRBV12-4 with TRBJ2-1; 11 positions agree with TRBD1. V shed 2 bases, J shed 4 bases, and the junction held 4 bases outside the gene matches. CDR3 size: 16 residues. CDR3 region: CASSLTRDRGYNEQFF. In DNA form, the CDR3 reads TGTGCCAGCAGTTTAACCCGGGACAGGGGGTACAATGAGCAGTTCTTC.

The rearrangement links TRBV5-1 to TRBJ2-7, with D unclear. The V end was cut by 2 bases, the J end by 0 bases, with 6 bases between. The CDR3 is 13 residues long. The germline V gene has CDR1 SGHRS and CDR2 YFSETQ. Here the CDR3 reads CASSLYYSYEQYF. For the CDR3, the DNA is TGCGCCAGCAGCTTATACTACTCCTACGAGCAGTACTTC.

In its sample, this clonotype was seen once. This sequence joins TRBV5-1 and TRBJ1-4, with D possibly TRBD1 on 5 matching bases. The germline CDR1 and CDR2 sequences are SGHRS and YFSETQ. Deletions cut 4 bases from V and 5 bases from J, with 12 bases between. The CDR3 contains 14 residues. CDR3 residues: CASSIDSPNEKLFF. The CDR3 nucleotides read TGCGCCAGCAGCATAGACAGCCCCAATGAAAAACTGTTTTTT.

This chain links TRBV6-5 with TRBJ1-3; D gene ambiguous. The ends were cut back, 0 bases at V and 0 bases at J, with 9 bases in the middle. This CDR3 is 16 amino acids long. Germline values: CDR1 MNHEY, CDR2 SVGAGI. CDR3 nucleotide sequence: TGTGCCAGCAGTTACTCCGGGCAGCTCTCTGGAAACACCATATATTTT. Protein: CASSYSGQLSGNTIYF.

The chain's CDR3 is CASSQRTGGVGGEQYF. The DNA for the CDR3 is TGTGCCAGCAGCCAAAGGACAGGAGGGGTTGGGGGTGAGCAGTACTTC. V is TRBV6-5 and J is TRBJ2-7; a weak D match, TRBD1 (7 bases). There are 16 residues in the CDR3. V lost 6 bases to trimming and J lost 7 bases, with 25 bases between them. Germline lookup yields CDR1 MNHEY and CDR2 SVGAGI.

This clonotype turned up a few times. The chain employs TRBV6-1 and TRBJ2-7, with TRBD1 matching over 10 bases. Per the germline V gene, CDR1 is MNHNS and CDR2 is SASEGT. The trim removed 5 bases at V and 3 bases at J, leaving 7 bases unmatched. There are 15 residues in the CDR3. The CDR3 nucleotides are TGTGCCAGCAGTCCGACAGGGGGCCCAAGCTACGAGCAGTACTTC. It specifies CASSPTGGPSYEQYF.